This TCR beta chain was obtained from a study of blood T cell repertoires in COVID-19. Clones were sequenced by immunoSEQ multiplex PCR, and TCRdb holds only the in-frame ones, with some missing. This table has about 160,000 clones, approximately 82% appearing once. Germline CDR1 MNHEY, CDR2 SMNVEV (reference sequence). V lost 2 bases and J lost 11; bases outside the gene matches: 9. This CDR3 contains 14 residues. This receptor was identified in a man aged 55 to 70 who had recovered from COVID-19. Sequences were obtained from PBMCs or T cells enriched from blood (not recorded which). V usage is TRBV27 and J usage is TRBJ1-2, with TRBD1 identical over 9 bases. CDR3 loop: CASSLQGDREPYTF. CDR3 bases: TGTGCCAGCAGTTTACAAGGGGACAGGGAACCGTACACCTTC.